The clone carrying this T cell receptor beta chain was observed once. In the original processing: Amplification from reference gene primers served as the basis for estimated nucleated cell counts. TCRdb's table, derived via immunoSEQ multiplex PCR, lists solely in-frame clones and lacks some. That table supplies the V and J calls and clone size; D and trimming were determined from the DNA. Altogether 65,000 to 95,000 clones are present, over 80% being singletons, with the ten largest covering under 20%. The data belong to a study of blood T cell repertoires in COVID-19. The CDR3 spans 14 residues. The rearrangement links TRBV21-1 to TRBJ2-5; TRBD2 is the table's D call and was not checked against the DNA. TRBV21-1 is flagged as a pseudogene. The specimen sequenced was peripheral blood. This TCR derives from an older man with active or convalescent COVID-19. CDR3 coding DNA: TGTGCCGGGGAACTAGCGGGAGGACTTGAGACCCAGTACTTC. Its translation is CAGELAGGLETQYF.